This T cell receptor (beta chain) was obtained from a study of shared clonotypes between healthy human individuals. Study-level points and caveats: In contrast to clonotypes shared by all four donors, non-shared clonotypes had lower generation probabilities.

Healthy and HIV-negative, the adult donors had no recent acute infections or vaccinations. CD4+ cells yielded CD45RA+ naive and CD45RA-negative memory subsets. Remarks on this clone: As yet, its antigen is unknown.

The CDR3 spans 19 residues. V gave up 0 bases and J gave up 0 bases, with 18 bases separating them. Germline CDR1 MNHNS, CDR2 SASEGT. Authors' analysis steps: Because ImmunoSEQ provided only junction sequences with no quality scores, the filtering differed. Profiled with immunoSEQ multiplex PCR; TCRdb holds only in-frame clones, not every one. V and J calls plus clone size are reproduced from that table; the DNA served to infer D and trimming. The sample yields hundreds of thousands of clones, approximately 97% seen once. The sequenced sample was naive CD4+ T cells sorted from blood. Subset: CD45RA+ positively selected. The chain has TRBV6-1 and TRBJ1-5, with D tentatively TRBD1 (5 bases). This TCR came from a woman in her twenties or thirties in good health. The CDR3 nucleotides read TGTGCCAGCAGTGAAGCGAGTCAGTGGGGTACAGGTAGCAATCAGCCCCAGCATTTT. It codes for CASSEASQWGTGSNQPQHF.